The sample holds a few counts of the clone carrying this T cell receptor beta chain. The target antigen is unknown. The germline CDR1 and CDR2 sequences are SGHNT and YYREEE (reference sequence). The J segment lost 1 base and the V segment lost 2 bases, leaving 2 bases of the junction unmatched. This CDR3 is built from 14 residues. TCRdb called the 5' RACE reads again in MiXCR, with one record for every CDR3 protein. The sample contains roughly 99,000 distinct CDR3 sequences, roughly 5.2% of which appear only once. This entry is derived from a study of T cells after yellow fever vaccination. Study observations and caveats: On re-exposure, the response was weaker but peaked faster, at day 5 versus 15. Reappearance after the booster was observed for most primary-vaccination clones (more than 95% CD4, roughly 90% CD8).

This receptor was taken from a man aged 18 to 35 who received the YFV17D yellow fever vaccine. The V gene is TRBV5-4, the J gene TRBJ2-5; 7 nucleotides line up with TRBD1. The material sequenced was CD8+ T cells sorted from PBMCs, taken 10 days after the yellow fever booster vaccination. The CDR3 region is CASSFGTVQETQYF. CDR3 sequence (DNA): TGTGCCAGCAGCTTCGGGACAGTCCAAGAGACCCAGTACTTC.